This TCR beta chain is drawn from a study of beta chain features in type 1 diabetes. The CDR3 has 13 residues. Germline V gene lookup returns CDR1 MGHRA and CDR2 YSYEKL. With 6 bases removed from V and 2 bases from J, the gap between germline ends came to 10 bases. Expressed TCRB transcripts were sequenced after all isolated RNA was converted to cDNA. The protocol was immunoSEQ multiplex PCR, while the TCRdb copy is restricted to in-frame clones and leaves out a portion. Altogether under 500,000 clones are present, around 28% being singletons, with the ten largest covering 0.05% to 0.065%. The source of this sequence is a man aged 18 to 30 in good health. Sequenced input: naive CD4+ T cells from blood. The chain employs TRBV4-1 and TRBJ1-2; TRBD1 might be the D (6 bases). The DNA of the CDR3 is TGCGCCAGCAGGCCCGGACAGAACTATGGCTACACCTTC. Its translation: CASRPGQNYGYTF.